Listed here are 19 T cell receptor beta chains from one sample, sequenced in a study of shared clonotypes between healthy human individuals. TCRdb's table, derived via immunoSEQ multiplex PCR, lists solely in-frame clones and lacks some. The sample carries millions of clones, roughly 95% recorded once. Sequencing was carried out using naive CD4+ T cells sorted from blood. The subset: CD45RA+ positively selected. The origin of the receptors is a man aged 18 to 30 in good health.

The J gene is TRBJ2-3, the V gene TRBV5-1, with D maybe TRBD1 (6 bases). V was pared by 2 bases and J by 3 bases, with 13 bases between. Germline CDR1 reads SGHRS; CDR2 reads YFSETQ. The CDR3 covers 15 residues. CDR3 in amino acids: CASSLQGLHTDTQYF. The CDR3 nucleotides are TGCGCCAGCAGCTTACAGGGCCTCCATACAGATACGCAGTATTTT.

The chain joins TRBV11-3 to TRBJ2-3, with a tentative D call TRBD1 (7 bases). Trimming pared 5 bases from V and 2 bases from J, leaving 14 bases between. This CDR3 comprises 15 residues. CDR1 is SGHNT, CDR2 YENEEA, per germline. The CDR3 DNA reads TGTGCCAGCAGCGACGCAGGGGGGCACACAGATACGCAGTATTTT. Residues: CASSDAGGHTDTQYF.

The V gene is TRBV7-2, the J gene TRBJ2-1, with D possibly being TRBD2 (5 bases). V was trimmed by 1 base and J by 7 bases, leaving 8 bases between them. The CDR3 is 13 amino acids. Germline V lookup: CDR1 SGHTA, CDR2 FQGNSA. The CDR3 DNA is TGTGCCAGCAGCTTAGGGGAGCTTAATGAGCAGTTCTTC. It specifies CASSLGELNEQFF. Full variable domain (remainder filled in from reference TRBV7-2 and TRBJ2-1): GAGVSQSPSNKVTEKGKDVELRCDPISGHTALYWYRQSLGQGLEFLIYFQGNSAPDKSGLPSDRFSAERTGGSVSTLTIQRTQQEDSAVYLCASSLGELNEQFFGPGTRLTVL.

The V call is TRBV18, the J call TRBJ1-3; 7 bases agree with TRBD1. Germline assignment: CDR1 KGHSH and CDR2 LQKENI. The CDR3 loop spans 16 amino acids. The V segment lost 2 bases and the J segment 0 bases; nucleotides outside the gene matches: 4. CDR3 sequence: CASSPRGQSSGNTIYF. CDR3 in DNA: TGTGCCAGCTCACCAAGGGGGCAAAGCTCTGGAAACACCATATATTTT.

Notes on this clone: One end of the junction does not line up with germline, which may come from a read error. The chain links TRBV6-1 to TRBJ1-1, with D perhaps matching TRBD1 (5 bases). The CDR3 is made up of 15 amino acids. Germline V gene lookup returns CDR1 MNHNS and CDR2 SASEGT. The CDR3 coding sequence is TGTGCCAGCAGTCAAGCCGGGACCGTGAACACTGAAGCTTTCTTT. Translating gives CASSQAGTVNTEAFF.

Note on this clone: A read error may be the cause here, since a much bigger clone is one base away. At the DNA level, this CDR3 is encoded by other sequences in the same sample as well. The chain links TRBV11-3 to TRBJ2-1, with TRBD2 matching over 7 bases. After removal of 2 bases from V and 7 bases from J, the junction contained 2 bases not matched to a gene. Looked up from germline, CDR1 is SGHNT and CDR2 is YENEEA. This CDR3 is 13 amino acids long. CDR3 sequence: CASSLMGGNEQFF. The CDR3 DNA sequence: TGTGCCAGCAGCTTAATGGGGGGGAATGAGCAGTTCTTC.

V and J are TRBV18 and TRBJ1-2; D unresolved. This CDR3 contains 15 residues. Germline-derived CDR1 and CDR2 are KGHSH and LQKENI. V was cut by 2 bases and J by 5 bases, with 15 bases left in between. CDR3 loop: CASSPGQRMWYGYTF. The DNA for the CDR3 is TGTGCCAGCTCACCAGGGCAGAGGATGTGGTATGGCTACACCTTC. Full variable domain (outside the CDR3, taken from reference TRBV18 and TRBJ1-2): NAGVMQNPRHLVRRRGQEARLRCSPMKGHSHVYWYRQLPEEGLKFMVYLQKENIIDESGMPKERFSAEFPKEGPSILRIQQVVRGDSAAYFCASSPGQRMWYGYTFGSGTRLTVV.

This sequence joins TRBV2 and TRBJ1-5, with D possibly being TRBD1 (5 bases). The CDR3 loop spans 14 amino acids. Germline assignment: CDR1 SNHLY and CDR2 FYNNEI. Trimming shortened V by 4 bases and J by 4 bases, and 11 bases separated the two germline ends. CDR3 loop: CASSVTRVNQPQHF. As DNA, the CDR3 is TGTGCCAGCAGTGTGACCAGGGTTAATCAGCCCCAGCATTTT.

This chain connects TRBV28 to TRBJ1-3, with D tentatively TRBD1 (5 bases). Germline V gene lookup returns CDR1 MDHEN and CDR2 SYDVKM. The CDR3 sequence is 12 residues long. Trimming removed 8 bases from V and 7 bases from J, with 12 bases in between. CDR3: CASFGYRNTIYF. The CDR3 nucleotides are TGTGCCAGCTTCGGGTACAGGAACACCATATATTTT.

The rearrangement uses TRBV4-1 and TRBJ2-1; tentative D call: TRBD2 (5 bases). V was pared by 0 bases and J by 0 bases, with 12 bases between. The CDR3 has 17 residues. Germline CDR1 and CDR2: MGHRA and YSYEKL. The CDR3 protein is CASSQEGSGSSYNEQFF. DNA of the CDR3: TGCGCCAGCAGCCAAGAGGGGAGCGGTAGCTCCTACAATGAGCAGTTCTTC.

The rearrangement links TRBV6-1 to TRBJ2-1; 13 nucleotides agree with TRBD2. Germline CDR1 reads MNHNS; CDR2 reads SASEGT. The CDR3 covers 14 residues. V lost 6 bases to trimming and J lost 9 bases; unmatched junction nucleotides: 5. CDR3 DNA: TGTGCCAGCAGGAGGACTAGCGGGGGAGTTGAGCAGTTCTTC. This translates into CASRRTSGGVEQFF.

This clone was observed once. This sequence joins TRBV15 and TRBJ2-5, with D unresolved. Germline values: CDR1 LNHNV, CDR2 YYDKDF (reference sequence). This CDR3 comprises 14 residues. V dropped 2 bases and J dropped 2 bases, with 9 bases sitting between them. CDR3 protein: CATSRYGPQETQYF. In DNA form, the CDR3 reads TGTGCCACCAGCAGATACGGCCCTCAAGAGACCCAGTACTTC.

Only one count was recorded for this clone. The chain recombines TRBV9 with TRBJ1-6; the D gene is possibly TRBD1 (6 bases). The length of the CDR3 is 14 residues. Deletions cut 4 bases from V and 10 bases from J, with 15 bases between. Germline V gene data show CDR1 as SGDLS and CDR2 as YYNGEE. The CDR3 reads CASSSRDIISPLHF. DNA of the CDR3: TGTGCCAGCAGCTCGCGGGACATTATATCACCCCTCCACTTT.

Remarks on this clone: A read error may produce the germline difference seen at one junction end. The CDR3 protein is CATADKAPDAQYF. CDR3 nucleotide sequence: TGTGCCACCGCAGATAAAGCCCCAGATGCGCAGTATTTT. The V and J genes are TRBV10-3 and TRBJ2-3; no reliable D call. Germline CDR1 ENHRY, CDR2 SYGVKD. This CDR3 is 13 amino acids long.

The J gene is TRBJ2-6, the V gene TRBV30, with TRBD1 matching 9 bases. The CDR3 has 17 amino acids. CDR1 and CDR2 (germline): GTSNPN, SVGIG (reference sequence). The J segment lost 1 base and the V segment lost 5 bases, leaving 9 bases of the junction unmatched. The CDR3 region has the DNA TGTGCCTGGCACCGGGGGACAGGGTCGTCTGGGGCCAACGTCCTGACTTTC. It is translated as CAWHRGTGSSGANVLTF.

The chain carries TRBV19 and TRBJ2-3; tentative D call: TRBD1 (6 bases). Trimming stripped 6 bases from V and 0 bases from J, with 16 bases between. Germline V gene data show CDR1 as LNHDA and CDR2 as SQIVND (reference sequence). The CDR3 contains 16 residues. Here the CDR3 DNA reads TGTGCCAGTAGCAAGGGCGGACAGATTAGCACAGATACGCAGTATTTT. Translated, it gives CASSKGGQISTDTQYF.

This clone was seen only once. The J gene is TRBJ1-6, the V gene TRBV18, with D uncertain. The V end lost 3 bases, the J end lost 7 bases, and 16 bases lay between the germline ends. Germline CDR1 is KGHSH and CDR2 is LQKENI. The CDR3 contains 16 residues. CDR3 sequence: CASSPRATTENSPLHF. As DNA, the CDR3 is TGTGCCAGCTCACCTCGAGCAACTACAGAAAATTCACCCCTCCACTTT.

In this sample, this clone turned up a few times. The gene calls are TRBV5-1 and TRBJ2-5; D remains unclear. The end of the DNA is better explained by TRBJ2-7, so the J call may be wrong. CDR3 length equals 11 residues. Germline CDR1 and CDR2: SGHRS and YFSETQ. The CDR3 spells CASSLDYEQYF. The CDR3, as DNA: TGCGCCAGCAGCTTGGACTACGAGCAGTACTTC.

This chain joins TRBV2 and TRBJ1-6; D is unclear. Trimming took off 2 bases at V and 14 bases at J, with 13 bases between the two ends. CDR3 length equals 13 residues. In germline, CDR1 is SNHLY, CDR2 FYNNEI. The CDR3 reads CASSENPSQTLHF. DNA of the CDR3: TGTGCCAGCAGTGAAAACCCGTCACAGACCCTCCACTTT.